This TCR beta chain was observed in a study of cytomegalovirus exposure and HLA in healthy donors. The study ran its PCR with 60 Vbeta and 13 Jbeta primers. Sequencing was performed with immunoSEQ multiplex PCR; in TCRdb, only in-frame clones are kept and a portion is missing. The data show under 200,000 clones, with 65% to 85% seen just once and approximately 1.2% held by the top ten. Healthy donors of bone marrow made up the group. There are 11 residues in the CDR3. Between the trimmed V and J ends, which lost 8 bases and 11 bases, there was a span of 16 bases. Germline loops: CDR1 WSHSY, CDR2 SAAADI.

The origin of this receptor is a man in his fifties or sixties in good health and CMV-seropositive. Sequences were obtained from PBMCs. The V call is TRBV10-2, the J call TRBJ2-7; D is ambiguous. CDR3 coding DNA: TGCGCCAGCGTGTTATTGGAGCAGAAGTACTTC. The encoded protein is CASVLLEQKYF.